Below, one TCR beta chain is given with its context. This clone's antigen is unknown. No much larger clonotype is one base removed from it; base qualities were not supplied. Collaborating institutions collected whole blood in K2EDTA tubes following their own protocols. For TCRbeta analysis, collaborator samples were shipped as frozen whole blood, as isolated PBMCs, or as DNA extracted from either sample type. The immunoSEQ Assay, a bias-controlled multiplex PCR, was used to amplify TCRbeta CDR3 regions from genomic DNA. The authors' analysis ran thus. Within the assay, amplification of reference gene primers was used to estimate how many nucleated cells each sample contained. Sequence reads were collapsed and filtered to measure the absolute abundance of every unique TCRbeta CDR3 rearrangement. For each sample, productive Simpson clonality was calculated as the square root of Simpson's diversity index across productive rearrangements. Drawn from immuneACCESS, this table holds only the in-frame rearrangements with V and J called that TCRdb kept. Clones are partly lost; checked studies trace under half to an unresolved V gene and leave the rest unexplained. From that table come the V and J calls and clone size; the DNA was used to work out D and trimming. Counted in this sample were approximately 150,000 clones; 70% to 90% of them appeared once. The ten largest make up less than 5.5% of the sample.

V loses 10 bases, J loses 10 bases, and the germline ends lie 19 bases apart. The CDR3, cysteine through phenylalanine, is 13 amino acids long. Only CDR3 DNA remains: 39 bases, in frame from the first base. The germline V gene encodes CDR1 SNHLY and CDR2 FYNNEI. This entry is derived from a study of blood T cell repertoires in COVID-19 (TCRdb year 2020). With regard to the full study: Samples covering the acute and convalescent phases of COVID-19 were provided by collaborators in the United States, Italy and Spain. The prospective study material was composed of cDNA or gDNA derived from T cells, B-cell-depleted T cells, or PBMCs. The dataset comprised deeply sampled blood TCRbeta repertoires from subjects exposed to, actively infected with, or recovered from COVID-19. The repertoires were released in a freely available public database intended as a resource for research on the immune response to SARS-CoV-2. Samples came from the ongoing ImmuneRACE study (first 160 participants) plus 1,254 subjects from 6 global collaborators. Nearly every sample came with metadata listing a de-identified subject ID, COVID-19 status, age in years and sex. Where HLA class I and class II types were available, the types were taken from metadata supplied by the sample provider, not from assay-based typing. Study-wide findings and limitations: The amount of clinical and demographic metadata varied by source and participant and was provided uncurated.

The source material was peripheral blood. This clonotype originated in a human donor in a cohort sampled during active COVID-19. Here the chain combines TRBV2 and TRBJ1-4; the D gene assignment is ambiguous. The CDR3: CAILRRDDGKLFF. The sequenced DNA is TGTGCCATCCTGAGGAGGGATGATGGAAAACTGTTTTTT.